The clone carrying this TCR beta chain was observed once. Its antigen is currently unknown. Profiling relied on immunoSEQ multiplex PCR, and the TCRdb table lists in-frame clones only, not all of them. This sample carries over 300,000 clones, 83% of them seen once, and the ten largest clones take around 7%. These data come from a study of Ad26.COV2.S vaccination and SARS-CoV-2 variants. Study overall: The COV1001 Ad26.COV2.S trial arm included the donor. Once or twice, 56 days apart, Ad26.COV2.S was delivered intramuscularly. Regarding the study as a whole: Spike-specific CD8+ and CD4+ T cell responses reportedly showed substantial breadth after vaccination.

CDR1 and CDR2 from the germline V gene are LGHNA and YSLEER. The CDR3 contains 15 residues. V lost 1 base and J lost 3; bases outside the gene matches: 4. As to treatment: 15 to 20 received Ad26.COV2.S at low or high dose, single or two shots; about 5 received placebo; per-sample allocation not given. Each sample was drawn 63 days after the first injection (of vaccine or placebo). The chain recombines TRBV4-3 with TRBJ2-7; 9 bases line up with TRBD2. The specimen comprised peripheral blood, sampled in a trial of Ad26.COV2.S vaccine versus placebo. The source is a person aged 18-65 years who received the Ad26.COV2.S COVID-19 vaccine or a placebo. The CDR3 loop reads CASSQGIAGDYEQYF. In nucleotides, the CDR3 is TGCGCCAGCAGCCAAGGCATAGCGGGGGACTACGAGCAGTACTTC.